The 11 T cell receptor beta chains listed next were all sequenced from one sample in a study of CD8 T cells in ankylosing spondylitis. In TCRdb, the 5' RACE reads were re-called with MiXCR into one record per CDR3 protein. Among 250,000 to 400,000 distinct CDR3 sequences listed, roughly 10% were seen once. The sequenced sample consisted of blood, either unsorted or a sorted T cell fraction (not recorded which). The receptors shown here come from a female donor with ankylosing spondylitis or in good health (not recorded which).

This clonotype was observed many times. The chain is built from TRBV20-1 and TRBJ1-1; weak D call: TRBD1 (6 bases). Germline V lookup: CDR1 DFQATT, CDR2 SNEGSKA (reference sequence). V lost 6 bases and J lost 5, with 19 bases in between. The length of the CDR3 is 14 residues. The CDR3 loop reads CSATPRGRMTEAFF. Here the CDR3 DNA reads TGCAGTGCAACCCCCCGGGGGCGTATGACTGAAGCTTTCTTT.

This clonotype was seen a handful of times. The V call is TRBV2, the J call TRBJ2-1; TRBD2 aligns across 9 bases. CDR1 is SNHLY and CDR2 is FYNNEI in the germline V gene. The CDR3 has 14 amino acids. Trimming took 7 bases from V and 7 from J; bases not matched to a gene: 8. The CDR3 sequence: CASTGLAFSNEQFF. In nucleotides, the CDR3 is TGTGCCAGCACTGGACTAGCGTTTTCGAATGAGCAGTTCTTC.

This clonotype was observed many times. The chain recombines TRBV5-1 with TRBJ1-5; 8 bases fit TRBD1. The germline gives CDR1 SGHRS, CDR2 YFSETQ. The CDR3 loop spans 14 amino acids. Trimming cost V 9 bases and J 3 bases; bases outside gene matches: 8. The CDR3 DNA sequence: TGCGCCATTTTTACGGGACAGGACAATCAGCCCCAGCATTTT. Translated, it gives CAIFTGQDNQPQHF.

This clonotype has a handful of counts. The chain uses TRBV12-3 or TRBV12-4 and TRBJ2-6; D is undetermined. V lost 5 bases and J 4 bases, leaving 6 bases between the germline ends. The CDR3 totals 13 residues. DNA of the CDR3: TGTGCCAGCAGTACCGCAGGGGCCAACGTCCTGACTTTC. It yields the protein CASSTAGANVLTF.

This clonotype was detected ten times or more. CDR3 sequence (DNA): TGTGCCATCAGTGAATGGGGAGATACGCAGTATTTT. Amino acids: CAISEWGDTQYF. This chain connects TRBV10-3 to TRBJ2-3; D is ambiguous. This CDR3 is built from 12 residues. V was shortened by 3 bases and J by 5 bases, with 6 bases between the two germline ends. Germline values: CDR1 ENHRY, CDR2 SYGVKD.

This clonotype showed up many times. The chain has TRBV4-3 and TRBJ2-1, with D maybe TRBD2 (5 bases). Germline V lookup: CDR1 LGHNA, CDR2 YSLEER. This CDR3 has 16 amino acids. Trimming pared 1 base from V and 4 bases from J, leaving 14 bases between. As DNA, the CDR3 is TGCGCCAGCAGCCAAGGCCTAGAAACGGGGTACAATGAGCAGTTCTTC. The encoded protein is CASSQGLETGYNEQFF.

This clonotype occurred many times. The chain employs TRBV20-1 and TRBJ1-3, with a weak D call TRBD1 (5 bases). Trimming removed 3 bases at V and 0 bases at J, with 12 bases between. The V gene's germline CDR1 is DFQATT and CDR2 SNEGSKA (reference sequence). The length of the CDR3 is 15 residues. In DNA, the CDR3 is TGCAGTGCTAGCCCGGGACGGAGCTCTGGAAACACCATATATTTT. Its translation: CSASPGRSSGNTIYF.

The chain has TRBV2 and TRBJ2-2; D might be TRBD1 (5 bases). The CDR3 totals 14 residues. V was trimmed by 3 bases and J by 4 bases, leaving 9 bases between them. Germline V CDR1 and CDR2: SNHLY, FYNNEI. This CDR3 is CASSEQGTTGELFF. The CDR3 DNA reads TGTGCCAGCAGTGAGCAGGGTACCACCGGGGAGCTGTTTTTT. Full variable domain (missing parts from reference TRBV2 and TRBJ2-2): EPEVTQTPSHQVTQMGQEVILRCVPISNHLYFYWYRQILGQKVEFLVSFYNNEISEKSEIFDDQFSVERPDGSNFTLKIRSTKLEDSAMYFCASSEQGTTGELFFGEGSRLTVL.

This clonotype was observed many times. V gene TRBV4-2 combines with J gene TRBJ2-5; no clear D gene. CDR1 and CDR2 from the germline V gene are LGHNA and YNFKEQ. Trimming pared 0 bases from V and 3 bases from J, leaving 5 bases between. There are 13 residues in the CDR3. Here the CDR3 DNA reads TGTGCCAGCAGCCAAGAGGGGAAAGAGACCCAGTACTTC. This sequence encodes CASSQEGKETQYF.

Ten or more counts support this clonotype. The chain uses TRBV20-1 and TRBJ2-3; D is perhaps TRBD1 (6 bases). There are 14 residues in the CDR3. V was trimmed by 6 bases and J by 2 bases, leaving 15 bases between them. CDR1 and CDR2 from the germline V gene are DFQATT and SNEGSKA (reference sequence). The CDR3 sequence: CSAHDRRYTDTQYF. The CDR3 region has the DNA TGCAGTGCCCACGACAGGCGGTACACAGATACGCAGTATTTT.

This clonotype has a count of ten or more. The chain links TRBV12-3 or TRBV12-4 to TRBJ1-5; 7 bases match TRBD1. The CDR3 runs to 15 residues. Trimming at V came to 5 bases and at J to 6 bases, leaving 10 bases not matched to a gene. The CDR3 DNA reads as TGTGCCAGCAGTCCGCGACAGGGTCACGGTCAGCCCCAGCATTTT. Translated, it gives CASSPRQGHGQPQHF.